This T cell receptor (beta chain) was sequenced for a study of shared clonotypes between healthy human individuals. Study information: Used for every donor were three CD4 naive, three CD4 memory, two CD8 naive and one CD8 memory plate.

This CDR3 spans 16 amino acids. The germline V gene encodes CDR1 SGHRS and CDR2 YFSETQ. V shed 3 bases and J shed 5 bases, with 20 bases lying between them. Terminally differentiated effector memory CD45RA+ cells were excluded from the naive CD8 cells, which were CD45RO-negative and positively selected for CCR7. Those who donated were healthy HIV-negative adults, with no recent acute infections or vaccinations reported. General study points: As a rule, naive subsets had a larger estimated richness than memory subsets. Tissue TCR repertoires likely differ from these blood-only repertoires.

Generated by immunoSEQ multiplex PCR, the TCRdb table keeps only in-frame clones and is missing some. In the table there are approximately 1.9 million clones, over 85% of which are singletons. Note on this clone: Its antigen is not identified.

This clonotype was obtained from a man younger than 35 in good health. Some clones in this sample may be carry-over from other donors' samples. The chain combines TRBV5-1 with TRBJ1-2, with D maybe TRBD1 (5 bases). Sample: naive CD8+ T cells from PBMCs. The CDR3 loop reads CASSSAPGGDSYGYTF. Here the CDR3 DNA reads TGCGCCAGCAGCTCGGCTCCTGGGGGGGACTCATATGGCTACACCTTC.